This is a list of T cell receptor beta chains from one sample in a study of Ad26.COV2.S vaccination and SARS-CoV-2 variants. TCRdb's copy holds only in-frame clones and misses some; the assay was immunoSEQ multiplex PCR. The sample includes 360,000 or so clones, around nine tenths of them seen just once. The starting material was peripheral blood, obtained in a trial of Ad26.COV2.S vaccine versus placebo. The receptor source for this set is a person between 18 and 59 years old who received the Ad26.COV2.S COVID-19 vaccine or a placebo. The CDR3 runs from the conserved cysteine through the conserved F or W. A D gene is named only where the DNA matches it firmly. The size field is filled for only some rows; it gives once, few, many or a size class.

>TRBV4-1|.|TRBJ1-3|TRBD1
TGCGCCAGCAGCCGTCGGACAGGGGATGGAAACACCATATATTTT
CASSRRTGDGNTIYF
>TRBV19|.|TRBJ1-6|TRBD1
TGTGCCAGTAGTCCTAACACAGGGGGTAATTCACCCCTCCACTTT
CASSPNTGGNSPLHF
>TRBV4-2|.|TRBJ1-1|.
TGTGCCAGCAGCCAAGAAGCGCTGCGTTACCAAAGCCCTGAGGCTTTCTTT
CASSQEALRYQSPEAFF
>TRBV7-9|.|TRBJ2-3|.
TGTGCCAGCAGCTTAGGCAGCGCCAATACGCAGTATTTT
CASSLGSANTQYF
>TRBV19|.|TRBJ1-2|.
TGTGCCAGTAGTAAGGGCGGAATGAGGGAAGCTAACTATGGCTACACCTTC
CASSKGGMREANYGYTF
>TRBV15|.|TRBJ1-1|.
TGTGCCACCAGCAGAGATACGGGGCAGGGTGAAGCTTTCTTT
CATSRDTGQGEAFF
>TRBV6-2/TRBV6-3|.|TRBJ1-1|.
TGTGCCAGCAGTTACCCCCGGGAGTTGAACACTGAAGCTTTCTTT
CASSYPRELNTEAFF
>TRBV11-2|.|TRBJ1-1|TRBD1
TGTGCCAGCAGCTTAGTCGGTCAGGGGGCTGAAGCTTTCTTT
CASSLVGQGAEAFF
>TRBV29-1|.|TRBJ1-2|TRBD1
TGCAGCGTATTTCCAGGGGGCAGGCACTATGGCTACACCTTC
CSVFPGGRHYGYTF
>TRBV4-1|once|TRBJ2-1|TRBD1
TGCGCCAGCAGCCAATCGTCTCTACGGACAGGGCTCTACAATGAGCAGTTCTTC
CASSQSSLRTGLYNEQFF
>TRBV7-9|.|TRBJ1-6|.
TGTGCCAGCAGCTTAGGGACACCGATTAATTCACCCCTCCACTTT
CASSLGTPINSPLHF
>TRBV11-2|.|TRBJ2-2|.
TGTGCCAGCAGCTTAGTGTTGGGTTACACCGGGGAGCTGTTTTTT
CASSLVLGYTGELFF
>TRBV30|.|TRBJ2-5|.
TGTGCCTGGAGTAGGCCCCCGGCGAGGTGGGAGACCCAGTACTTC
CAWSRPPARWETQYF
>TRBV30|few|TRBJ1-2|.
TGTGCCTGGAGTCCGGGGGACTATGGCTACACCTTC
CAWSPGDYGYTF
>TRBV30|.|TRBJ2-7|.
TGTGCCTTCCTGGGGCCCGGGATCTACGAGCAGTACTTC
CAFLGPGIYEQYF
>TRBV5-1|.|TRBJ1-6|.
TGCGCCAGCAGGGACAGCCGGAGCTCCTATAATTCACCCCTCCACTTT
CASRDSRSSYNSPLHF
>TRBV18|.|TRBJ2-2|TRBD1
TGTGCCAGCTCACCATTGACAGGGTCGAACACCGGGGAGCTGTTTTTT
CASSPLTGSNTGELFF
>TRBV4-1|.|TRBJ1-6|TRBD1
TGCGCCAGCAGCCAAAGGGACAGGGGCAATTCACCCCTCCACTTT
CASSQRDRGNSPLHF
>TRBV11-2|.|TRBJ1-5|TRBD1
TGTGCCAGCAGCCGGACAGGGTCTAGCAATCAGCCCCAGCATTTT
CASSRTGSSNQPQHF
>TRBV30|once|TRBJ1-1|.
TGTGCCTGGAGTGGTGCGCTGAACACTGAAGCTTTCTTT
CAWSGALNTEAFF
>TRBV7-9|.|TRBJ2-7|.
TGTGCCAGCAGCCCAGGAGGACAAGACGAGCAGTACTTC
CASSPGGQDEQYF
>TRBV6-1|.|TRBJ2-3|TRBD2
TGTGCCAGCAGTGAATGGACTAGCGGGGGGTCAGATACGCAGTATTTT
CASSEWTSGGSDTQYF
>TRBV9|.|TRBJ1-2|.
TGTGCCAGCAGCGCCGCGAGGGGGGATGGCTACACCTTC
CASSAARGDGYTF
>TRBV5-1|.|TRBJ2-5|TRBD1
TGCGCCAGCAGCCTACGGACAGGGGGCACGGAGACCCAGTACTTC
CASSLRTGGTETQYF
>TRBV7-9|.|TRBJ2-3|TRBD1
TGTGCCAGCAGCACCAACAGGGGCGAGTCCACAGATACGCAGTATTTT
CASSTNRGESTDTQYF
>TRBV6-5|.|TRBJ2-2|.
TGTGCCAGCAGTTTGGAGACGAACACCGGGGAGCTGTTTTTT
CASSLETNTGELFF
>TRBV7-3|.|TRBJ2-7|TRBD1
TGTGCCAGCAGCTTAAGGGGCGACAGGGCGTACGAGCAGTACTTC
CASSLRGDRAYEQYF
>TRBV5-1|.|TRBJ1-5|TRBD1
TGCGCCAGCAGCTTAGGGGGCCGGGGCAATCAGCCCCAGCATTTT
CASSLGGRGNQPQHF
>TRBV5-6|.|TRBJ1-1|.
TGTGCCAGCAGCTTGCCCCCGGGAACTGAAGCTTTCTTT
CASSLPPGTEAFF
>TRBV7-8|.|TRBJ2-7|TRBD2
TGTGCCAGCAGCTCGGCGGGGGGCAAACGCGAGCAGTACTTC
CASSSAGGKREQYF
>TRBV6-5|.|TRBJ1-3|TRBD1
TGTGCCAGCAGTTCCACAGGGGTCCTACCTGGAAACACCATATATTTT
CASSSTGVLPGNTIYF
>TRBV6-4|once|TRBJ1-3|.
TGTGCCAGCAGTGACGACGTAGACGGTTCTGGAAACACCATATATTTT
CASSDDVDGSGNTIYF
>TRBV24-1|once|TRBJ2-2|TRBD1
TGTGCCACCAGTGACCCCGGACAGGCGAACGGGGAGCTGTTTTTT
CATSDPGQANGELFF
>TRBV12-5|.|TRBJ1-6|TRBD1
TGTGCTAGCGTACCAGGGGGGACCCCCAATTCACCCCTCCACTTT
CASVPGGTPNSPLHF
>TRBV12-3/TRBV12-4|.|TRBJ2-3|.
TGTGCCAGCACCGAGACAGATACGCAGTATTTT
CASTETDTQYF